This T cell receptor beta chain was retrieved from a study of cytomegalovirus exposure and HLA in healthy donors. Concerning this clone: The antigen is unknown.

Germline assignment: CDR1 SGHRS and CDR2 YFSETQ. Trimming at V came to 4 bases and at J to 10 bases, leaving 14 bases not matched to a gene. The CDR3 consists of 15 residues. This PCR relied on a set of 60 Vbeta primers and 13 Jbeta primers. The repertoire was sequenced with immunoSEQ multiplex PCR; TCRdb's copy has only in-frame clones and lacks some. The sample consists of fewer than 110,000 clones, about four fifths of them appearing once. The study's findings and limits: There were reportedly fewer N-insertions in an Asian-associated ancestry cluster than the roughly 670-donor mean, in a later analysis. Earlier analysis yielded a pattern in which most TCR beta V segments were productive about 90% or about 30% of the time. The study assumed roughly uniform donor sequencing depth for presence/absence analyses. The study labeled 164 TCR beta chains cytomegalovirus-associated.

The rearrangement joins TRBV5-1 to TRBJ2-3, with TRBD2 matching over 8 bases. What was sequenced was PBMCs. This TCR derives from a young man in good health and CMV-seropositive. The CDR3 coding sequence is TGCGCCAGCAGCCTCGCCAGCGGGGGCCGCGAAGCGCAGTATTTT. This gives the protein CASSLASGGREAQYF.